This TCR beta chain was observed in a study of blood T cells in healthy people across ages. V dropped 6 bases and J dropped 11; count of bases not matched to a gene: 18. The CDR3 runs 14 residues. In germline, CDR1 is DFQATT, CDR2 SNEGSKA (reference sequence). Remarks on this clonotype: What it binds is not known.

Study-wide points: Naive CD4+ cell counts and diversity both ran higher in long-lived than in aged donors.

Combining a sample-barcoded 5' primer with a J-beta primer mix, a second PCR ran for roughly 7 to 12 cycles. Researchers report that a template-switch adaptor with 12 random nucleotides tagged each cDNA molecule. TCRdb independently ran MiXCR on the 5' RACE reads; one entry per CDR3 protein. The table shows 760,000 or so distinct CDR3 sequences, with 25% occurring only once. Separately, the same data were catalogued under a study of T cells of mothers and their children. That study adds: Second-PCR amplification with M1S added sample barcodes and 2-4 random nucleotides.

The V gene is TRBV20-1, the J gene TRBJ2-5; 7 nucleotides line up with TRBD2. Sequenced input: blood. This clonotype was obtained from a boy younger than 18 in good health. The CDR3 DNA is TGCAGTGCCCCCTTAACGGGAGGATCGGGAGAGCAGTACTTC. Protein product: CSAPLTGGSGEQYF.